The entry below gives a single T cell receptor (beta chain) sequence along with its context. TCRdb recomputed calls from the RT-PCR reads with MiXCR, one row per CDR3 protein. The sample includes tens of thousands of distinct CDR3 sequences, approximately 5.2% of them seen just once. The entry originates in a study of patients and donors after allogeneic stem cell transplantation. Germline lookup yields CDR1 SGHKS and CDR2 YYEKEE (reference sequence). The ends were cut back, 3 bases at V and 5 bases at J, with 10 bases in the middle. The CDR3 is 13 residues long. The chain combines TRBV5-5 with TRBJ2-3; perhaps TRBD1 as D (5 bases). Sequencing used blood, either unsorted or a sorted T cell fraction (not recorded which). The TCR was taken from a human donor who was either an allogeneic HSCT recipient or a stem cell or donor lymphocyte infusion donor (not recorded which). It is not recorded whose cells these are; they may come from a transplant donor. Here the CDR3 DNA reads TGTGCCAGCAGCTCCCCAGGGCAAGATACGCAGTATTTT. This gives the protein CASSSPGQDTQYF.